This TCR beta chain stems from a study of beta chain features in type 1 diabetes. As for the study in general: All samples yielded roughly 100 million examined sorted cells.

Sequenced material consisted of expressed TCRB transcripts (all of the isolated RNA was reverse transcribed). Regulatory, naive and central memory T cell samples averaged approximately 3.8 million reads. TCRdb's table, derived via immunoSEQ multiplex PCR, lists solely in-frame clones and lacks some. In the table there are 450,000 or so clones, 9.5% to 12% of which are singletons. This clone was counted a few times. The antigen remains unidentified. The CDR3 spans 16 residues. Germline CDR1 and CDR2: SGHTA and FQGNSA. The V gene lost 4 bases and the J gene lost 8 bases, with 20 bases spanning the gap. Study-level findings and limits: The naive, central memory and Treg TCRB repertoires of patients appeared to be more similar to one another than those of healthy donors. Type 1 diabetes patients had VDJ junctions that carried fewer insertions and more deletions.

Sequenced: naive CD4+ T cells from blood. This chain uses TRBV7-2 with TRBJ2-2; D is perhaps TRBD2 (6 bases). The TCR comes from a woman between 18 and 30 years old in good health. CDR3 in DNA: TGTGCCAGCAGCTCGTCCGGAACAAGAGGGACTGGGGAGCTGTTTTTT. This encodes CASSSSGTRGTGELFF.